This T cell receptor beta chain was captured in a study of T cells in localized non-small cell lung cancer. General study results and limits: The study linked higher blood T cell density to longer overall survival. Appearance in adjacent lung was seen for a median around 60 of the top 100 tumor clones. Among the tissues sampled, uninvolved adjacent lung had the highest T cell clonality, above tumor. As only one tumor region underwent sequencing, heterogeneity remains possible.

Worth noting for this clone: What it binds is not known.

The germline V gene has CDR1 SGHRS and CDR2 YFSETQ. Trimming at V came to 3 bases and at J to 4 bases, leaving 19 bases not matched to a gene. CDR3 length equals 19 residues. The data were produced by immunoSEQ multiplex PCR, yet TCRdb's version contains in-frame clones alone and is incomplete. The sample holds 30,000 to 35,000 clones, about 89% seen once. This specimen consisted of peripheral blood, obtained before any cancer treatment. The sequence derives from a female donor over 55 with stage I lung adenocarcinoma. The rearrangement links TRBV5-1 to TRBJ2-3, with TRBD2 identical over 8 bases. CDR3: CASSSPRTIGREGADTQYF. The CDR3 bases are TGCGCCAGCAGCTCCCCTAGGACTATCGGGAGGGAAGGGGCAGATACGCAGTATTTT.